This T cell receptor beta chain was captured in a study of cytomegalovirus exposure and HLA in healthy donors. Whole-study results and caveats: Several top significant clusters appeared, in a later analysis, to be linked to common viral pathogens. The study listed 164 cytomegalovirus-associated TCR beta chains.

The PCR made use of 60 Vbeta and 13 Jbeta primers. Source study methods: Unique TCR beta chains totaled about 73 million in a later count, with some 10 million of them shared. Sequencing was performed with immunoSEQ multiplex PCR; in TCRdb, only in-frame clones are kept and a portion is missing. The V and J calls and the clone size are those of that table, but D and trimming were determined from the DNA. The sample has 130,000 to 150,000 clones; the top ten hold more than 0.8%. Concerning this clone itself: Its antigen is undetermined.

The CDR3 is 14 residues long. The germline V gene has CDR1 SGHDN and CDR2 FVKESK. The V segment lost 4 bases and the J segment 4 bases; nucleotides outside the gene matches: 6. The source is a male donor in good health and CMV-seronegative. This chain uses TRBV14 with TRBJ1-2; 7 bases match TRBD1. Material for sequencing was PBMCs. CDR3 nucleotide sequence: TGTGCCAGCAGCCTCCAAACAGGGGCCTATGGCTACACCTTC. Translation: CASSLQTGAYGYTF.